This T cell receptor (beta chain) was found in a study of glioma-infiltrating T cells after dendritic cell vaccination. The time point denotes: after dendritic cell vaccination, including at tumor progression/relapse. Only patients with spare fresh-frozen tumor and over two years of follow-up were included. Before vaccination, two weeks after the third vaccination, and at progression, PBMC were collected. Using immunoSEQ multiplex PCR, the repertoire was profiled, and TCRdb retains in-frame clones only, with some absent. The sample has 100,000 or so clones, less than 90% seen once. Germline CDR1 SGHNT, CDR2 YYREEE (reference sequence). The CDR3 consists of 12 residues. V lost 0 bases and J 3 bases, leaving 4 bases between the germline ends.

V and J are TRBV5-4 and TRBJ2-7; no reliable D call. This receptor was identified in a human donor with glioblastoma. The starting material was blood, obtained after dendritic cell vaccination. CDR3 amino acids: CASSLDLYEQYF. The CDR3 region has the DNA TGTGCCAGCAGCTTGGATCTCTACGAGCAGTACTTC.